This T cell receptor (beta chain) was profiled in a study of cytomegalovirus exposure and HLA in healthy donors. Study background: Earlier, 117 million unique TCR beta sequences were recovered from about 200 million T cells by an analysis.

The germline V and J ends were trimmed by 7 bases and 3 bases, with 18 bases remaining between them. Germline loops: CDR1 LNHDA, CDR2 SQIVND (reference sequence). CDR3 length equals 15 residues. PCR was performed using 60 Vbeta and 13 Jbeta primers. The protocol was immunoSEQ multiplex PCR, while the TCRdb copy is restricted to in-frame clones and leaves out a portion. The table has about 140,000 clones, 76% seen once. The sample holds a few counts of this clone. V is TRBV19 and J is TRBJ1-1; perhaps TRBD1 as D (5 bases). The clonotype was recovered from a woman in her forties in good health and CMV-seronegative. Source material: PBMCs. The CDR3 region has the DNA TGTGCCAGTACGTTACCCGGTGCAGGGTACACTGAAGCTTTCTTT. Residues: CASTLPGAGYTEAFF.